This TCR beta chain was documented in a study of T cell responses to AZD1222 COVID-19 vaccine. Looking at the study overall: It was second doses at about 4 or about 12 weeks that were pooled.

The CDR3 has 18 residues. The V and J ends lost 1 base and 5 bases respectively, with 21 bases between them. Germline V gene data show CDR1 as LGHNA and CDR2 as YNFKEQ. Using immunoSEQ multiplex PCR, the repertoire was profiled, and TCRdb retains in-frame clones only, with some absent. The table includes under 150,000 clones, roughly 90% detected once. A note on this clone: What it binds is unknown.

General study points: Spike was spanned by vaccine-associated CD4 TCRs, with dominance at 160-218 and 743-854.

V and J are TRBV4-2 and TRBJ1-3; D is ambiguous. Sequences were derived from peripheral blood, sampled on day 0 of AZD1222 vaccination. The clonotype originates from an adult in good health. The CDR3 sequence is CASSQGTFSQALRNTIYF. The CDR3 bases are TGTGCCAGCAGCCAAGGAACTTTCAGCCAGGCATTACGAAACACCATATATTTT.